The 31 T cell receptor beta chains listed next were all sequenced from one sample in a study of shared clonotypes between healthy human individuals. The method was immunoSEQ multiplex PCR; TCRdb's version includes in-frame clones alone and lacks a portion of them. The table includes around 1.9 million clones, around 95% detected once. Naive-designated CD8 cells lacked CD45RO, were positively enriched for CCR7, and omitted terminally differentiated effector memory CD45RA+ cells. The sequenced sample consisted of naive CD8+ T cells from PBMCs. Receptors originate from a man in his late teens or twenties in good health. Some clones in this sample may be carry-over from other donors' samples.

The chain uses TRBV6-6 and TRBJ2-4; the D gene is possibly TRBD2 (5 bases). The CDR3 has 16 residues. Germline CDR1 and CDR2: MNHNY and SVGAGI (reference sequence). V was clipped by 5 bases and J by 0 bases, with 14 bases between them. The CDR3 DNA follows: TGTGCCAGCAGTACCCAGGACTTTAGAGCCAAAAACATTCAGTACTTC. Translating it yields CASSTQDFRAKNIQYF.

The chain combines TRBV4-3 with TRBJ2-1, with TRBD2 matching over 11 bases. V was pared by 5 bases and J by 1 base, with 4 bases of the junction left unmatched. Germline CDR1 is LGHNA and CDR2 is YSLEER. This CDR3 has 16 residues. For the CDR3, the DNA is TGCGCCAGCAGCTTCCTAGCGGGAGGATCCTACAATGAGCAGTTCTTC. Residues: CASSFLAGGSYNEQFF.

The rearrangement uses TRBV4-3 and TRBJ2-5; D assignment may be TRBD1 or TRBD2 (5 bases each). The CDR3 extends over 15 amino acids. The germline gives CDR1 LGHNA, CDR2 YSLEER. Trimming pared 0 bases from V and 2 bases from J, leaving 10 bases between. CDR3 nucleotides: TGCGCCAGCAGCCAAGATCGGGGCAAACAAGAGACCCAGTACTTC. Translating gives CASSQDRGKQETQYF.

J is TRBJ2-7 and V is TRBV15; D ambiguous. Germline loops: CDR1 LNHNV, CDR2 YYDKDF (reference sequence). V was clipped by 3 bases and J by 2 bases, with 14 bases between them. The CDR3 extends over 15 amino acids. The CDR3 loop is CATSRGTGPTYEQYF. The CDR3 DNA is TGTGCCACCAGCAGGGGCACCGGGCCCACCTACGAGCAGTACTTC.

This chain links TRBV4-3 with TRBJ2-7; the match to TRBD2 covers 11 bases. V lost 0 bases to trimming and J lost 1 base; unmatched junction nucleotides: 5. The germline CDR1 and CDR2 sequences are LGHNA and YSLEER. This CDR3 contains 17 residues. CDR3 region: CASSQEPLAGGSYEQYF. CDR3 sequence (DNA): TGCGCCAGCAGCCAAGAACCCCTAGCGGGAGGTTCCTACGAGCAGTACTTC.

This clone has only one observation. The rearrangement links TRBV6-5 to TRBJ2-3; TRBD2 matches 11 bases. The V segment lost 7 bases and the J segment 2 bases; nucleotides outside the gene matches: 5. The CDR3 length is 15 residues. Germline CDR1 reads MNHEY; CDR2 reads SVGAGI. This CDR3 is CASKRTSGFTDTQYF. The CDR3 DNA reads TGTGCCAGCAAACGGACTAGCGGGTTCACAGATACGCAGTATTTT.

The chain carries TRBV25-1 and TRBJ2-7; TRBD1 matches at 8 bases. Germline V gene sequence: CDR1 MGHDK, CDR2 SYGVNS. The CDR3 length is 15 residues. V was clipped by 4 bases and J by 3 bases; unmatched bases: 8. CDR3 bases: TGTGCCAGCAGTGCCTCGGACAGGGCTTTCTACGAGCAGTACTTC. This sequence encodes CASSASDRAFYEQYF.

As regards this clone: Other DNA sequences in this sample translate to the same CDR3. This chain connects TRBV6-5 to TRBJ2-2; perhaps TRBD2 as D (5 bases). The V and J ends lost 4 bases and 4 bases respectively, with 7 bases between them. The CDR3 is 13 residues long. Germline CDR1 and CDR2: MNHEY and SVGAGI. The CDR3 sequence is CASSFRGTGELFF. The CDR3 DNA follows: TGTGCCAGCAGTTTCCGGGGCACCGGGGAGCTGTTTTTT.

The sample holds one count of this clone. The gene calls are TRBV9 and TRBJ1-1; 10 bases match TRBD1. Germline loops: CDR1 SGDLS, CDR2 YYNGEE. With 1 base clipped from V and 4 bases from J, the junction kept 4 bases outside the gene matches. There are 15 residues in the CDR3. CDR3 bases: TGTGCCAGCAGCGTAAAGACAGGGGGCGGCACTGAAGCTTTCTTT. As protein: CASSVKTGGGTEAFF.

The chain couples TRBV27 to TRBJ2-7, with 7 bases fitting TRBD1. The V and J ends lost 9 bases and 1 base, in that order; junction bases with no gene match: 3. CDR3 length: 12 residues. CDR1 is MNHEY and CDR2 is SMNVEV in the germline V gene (reference sequence). The CDR3, as DNA: TGTGCCAGTGGGACAGCTTCCTACGAGCAGTACTTC. Its protein is CASGTASYEQYF.

The J gene is TRBJ1-1, the V gene TRBV7-2; D may be TRBD1 (5 bases). CDR1 SGHTA and CDR2 FQGNSA come from the germline V gene. Trimming stripped 5 bases from V and 5 bases from J, with 15 bases between. This CDR3 is built from 14 residues. The CDR3 protein is CASSEEWGETEAFF. The DNA for the CDR3 is TGTGCCAGCAGCGAAGAATGGGGGGAGACTGAAGCTTTCTTT.

Only one count was recorded for this clone. The chain links TRBV10-1 to TRBJ2-2; D remains unclear. There are 17 residues in the CDR3. Trimming took off 2 bases at V and 1 base at J, with 14 bases between the two ends. Germline CDR1 WNHNN, CDR2 SYGVQD (reference sequence). CDR3 bases: TGCGCCAGCAGTGAGGATCGGTTGGCGGTGAACACCGGGGAGCTGTTTTTT. This translates into CASSEDRLAVNTGELFF.

This clone has just one count. The V gene is TRBV19, the J gene TRBJ1-5; TRBD1 aligns across 7 bases. V was clipped by 3 bases and J by 0 bases; unmatched bases: 5. Germline loops: CDR1 LNHDA, CDR2 SQIVND (reference sequence). The CDR3 spans 16 residues. The CDR3 DNA reads as TGTGCCAGTAGTATGGGACAGTTTTATAGCAATCAGCCCCAGCATTTT. Its protein product is CASSMGQFYSNQPQHF.

This sequence joins TRBV5-6 and TRBJ1-5; the match to TRBD1 covers 9 bases. V shed 2 bases and J 7 bases; nucleotides not matched to a gene: 10. Per germline, CDR1 SGHDT and CDR2 YYEEEE. The CDR3 is 16 amino acids. The CDR3 DNA is TGTGCCAGCAGCTTTTCCGGGACAGGGTTTGGGCAGCCCCAGCATTTT. Amino acid sequence: CASSFSGTGFGQPQHF.

J is TRBJ1-2 and V is TRBV9; possible D gene TRBD1, 6 bases. Trimming left V 2 bases short and J 10 bases short, with 21 bases between. CDR3 length equals 15 residues. The V gene's germline CDR1 is SGDLS and CDR2 YYNGEE. The CDR3 region is CASSVSTPGHQSYTF. The CDR3 DNA follows: TGTGCCAGCAGCGTCTCCACTCCGGGACACCAGTCCTACACCTTC.

V usage is TRBV21-1 and J usage is TRBJ2-1; the D call in the table, TRBD2, was not verified against the DNA. TRBV21-1 is a documented pseudogene. The CDR3 sequence is 15 residues long. Written as DNA, the CDR3 is TGTGCCAGCCGCCCGGGGCGGGAGGCCTACAATGAGCAGTTCTTC. Amino acid sequence: CASRPGREAYNEQFF.

This clone appeared a single time. The same CDR3 also results from other DNA sequences found in this sample. This chain uses TRBV19 with TRBJ1-5; tentatively, D is TRBD1 (5 bases). This CDR3 has 12 residues. CDR1 and CDR2 from the germline V gene are LNHDA and SQIVND (reference sequence). Trimming took off 9 bases at V and 7 bases at J, with 13 bases between the two ends. CDR3 DNA: TGTGCCAGCTCGATCGGGGCGCAGCCCCAGCATTTT. It is translated as CASSIGAQPQHF.

The chain employs TRBV5-8 and TRBJ2-7; D is unresolved. The CDR3 runs 17 residues. V was clipped by 0 bases and J by 1 base, with 17 bases between them. The V gene's germline CDR1 is SGHTS and CDR2 YDEGEE. The CDR3 loop is CASSLVPPTPVSYEQYF. The CDR3 DNA reads as TGTGCCAGCAGCTTGGTACCCCCTACACCCGTATCCTACGAGCAGTACTTC.

The chain recombines TRBV6-4 with TRBJ2-5; TRBD2 agrees at 11 bases. Germline lookup yields CDR1 MRHNA and CDR2 SNTAGT. Trimming took 0 bases from V and 9 from J; bases not matched to a gene: 6. There are 15 residues in the CDR3. CDR3 sequence: CASSDSGTSGTPQYF. The CDR3 DNA is TGTGCCAGCAGTGACTCCGGGACTAGCGGTACTCCCCAGTACTTC.

This clone occurred once. Germline and junction disagree at one end, which may indicate a read error. The V and J genes are TRBV4-1 and TRBJ1-2; 8 nucleotides line up with TRBD1. Germline V gene lookup returns CDR1 MGHRA and CDR2 YSYEKL. This CDR3 comprises 17 residues. The CDR3, as DNA: TGCGCCAGCAGCAAACAGGGGGTTACGGTCGTTGGGCATGGCTACGCCTTC. Translating gives CASSKQGVTVVGHGYAF.

The chain combines TRBV9 with TRBJ1-1; no clear D. The CDR3 is made up of 14 amino acids. V lost 4 bases to trimming and J lost 7 bases, with 17 bases between them. Germline lookup yields CDR1 SGDLS and CDR2 YYNGEE. Here the CDR3 reads CASSPYPGPNEAFF. For the CDR3, the DNA is TGTGCCAGCAGCCCCTACCCCGGGCCCAATGAAGCTTTCTTT.

The chain employs TRBV29-1 and TRBJ1-2; TRBD1 agrees at 11 bases. Germline-derived CDR1 and CDR2 are SQVTM and ANQGSEA. J lost 4 bases, V lost 0 bases, and 7 bases had no gene match. This CDR3 has 16 amino acids. DNA for the CDR3: TGCAGCGTTGAAGATTGGTCTGGACAGGGGGCCTATGGCTACACCTTC. The encoded protein is CSVEDWSGQGAYGYTF.

The chain recombines TRBV6-5 with TRBJ2-7; 7 bases are shared with TRBD1. CDR1 and CDR2 from the germline V gene are MNHEY and SVGAGI. This CDR3 spans 15 amino acids. V trimming: 6 bases; J trimming: 6 bases; junction bases outside the gene matches: 14. Here the CDR3 DNA reads TGTGCCAGCAGCCCGCGGTGGGCAGGGGGTGGCGAGCAGTACTTC. This encodes CASSPRWAGGGEQYF.

V is TRBV7-6 and J is TRBJ2-7; the match to TRBD2 covers 8 bases. Germline trimming cut 5 bases from V and 4 bases from J; bases unmatched to any gene: 7. The CDR3 runs to 14 residues. The germline gives CDR1 SGHVS, CDR2 FNYEAQ. CDR3 residues: CASSERETYYEQYF. CDR3 nucleotides: TGTGCCAGCAGCGAGCGGGAGACCTATTACGAGCAGTACTTC.

This rearrangement joins TRBV7-9 to TRBJ1-2; tentative D call: TRBD1 (6 bases). This CDR3 contains 14 residues. Germline V gene lookup returns CDR1 SEHNR and CDR2 FQNEAQ (reference sequence). V lost 5 bases, J lost 4 bases, and 14 bases lay in between. CDR3 region: CASSQGQPTYGYTF. Written as DNA, the CDR3 is TGTGCCAGCAGCCAAGGACAGCCGACCTATGGCTACACCTTC.

The V and J genes are TRBV13 and TRBJ2-7; D is perhaps TRBD1 (6 bases). The V gene's germline CDR1 is PRHDT and CDR2 FYEKMQ (reference sequence). V was cut by 2 bases and J by 0 bases, with 8 bases left in between. The CDR3 length is 14 residues. The CDR3 sequence is CASSLYRVSYEQYF. In DNA form, the CDR3 reads TGTGCCAGCAGCTTATACAGGGTCTCCTACGAGCAGTACTTC.

The chain recombines TRBV7-8 with TRBJ2-3, with 7 bases fitting TRBD2. From germline, CDR1 is SGHVS and CDR2 FQNEAQ. This CDR3 region has 14 residues. V shed 0 bases, J shed 8 bases, and the junction held 5 bases outside the gene matches. CDR3 bases: TGTGCCAGCAGCTTAGCGTCGACGGGGGGTACGCAGTATTTT. Translated: CASSLASTGGTQYF.

A word on this clone: Within the sample, other DNA sequences also encode this same CDR3. The CDR3 spells CASSPGLSSYEQYF. The CDR3 DNA sequence: TGTGCCAGCAGTCCCGGACTGAGCTCCTACGAGCAGTACTTC. The V call is TRBV27, the J call TRBJ2-7; tentatively, D is TRBD2 (5 bases). This CDR3 is 14 amino acids long. The germline V gene encodes CDR1 MNHEY and CDR2 SMNVEV (reference sequence). Trimming left V 5 bases short and J 0 bases short, with 11 bases between.

This clone appeared a single time. The V call is TRBV27, the J call TRBJ2-1; possibly TRBD2 for D (6 bases). CDR1 is MNHEY, CDR2 SMNVEV, per germline (reference sequence). CDR3 length: 16 amino acids. Trimming took 4 bases from V and 8 from J, leaving 21 bases between them. The CDR3 DNA follows: TGTGCCAGCAGTTCCCACCGGGGGAATAAGGAGGATGAGCAGTTCTTC. Residues: CASSSHRGNKEDEQFF.

V usage is TRBV5-4 and J usage is TRBJ2-7, with TRBD1 matching 7 bases. V lost 0 bases and J lost 6; bases outside the gene matches: 6. Germline CDR1 is SGHNT and CDR2 is YYREEE (reference sequence). The CDR3 has 14 amino acids. CDR3 in amino acids: CASSLAGTVSEQYF. The CDR3 coding sequence is TGTGCCAGCAGCTTGGCCGGGACAGTCTCCGAGCAGTACTTC.

The chain combines TRBV4-1 with TRBJ2-7, with D unresolved. Trimming took 4 bases from V and 0 from J, leaving 16 bases between them. The CDR3 is 16 amino acids. Per the germline V gene, CDR1 is MGHRA and CDR2 is YSYEKL. CDR3 coding DNA: TGCGCCAGCAGCCTAAACTTGGAACTGCCCTCCTACGAGCAGTACTTC. It yields the protein CASSLNLELPSYEQYF.